These 5 T cell receptor beta chains originate from one sample sequenced in a study of CXCR3-negative and CXCR3-positive naive CD8 T cells. Points from the study as a whole: When CXCR3-positive naive cells were set against CXCR3-negative naive cells, the former had more hydrophobic TRB CDR3s.

UMI labels and 5' RACE were used to prepare the TRB cDNA libraries. For each CDR3 protein, TCRdb gives one entry from its re-call of the 5' RACE reads, without DNA. The repertoire table contains around 63,000 distinct CDR3 sequences. These receptors lack a known antigen. The sequenced material came from naive CXCR3+ CD8+ T cells from blood. Subset of the sample: CD45RO-CCR7+CD27+CD95- naive CD8+ T cells expressing CXCR3 (TNR3+). The receptors derive from a human donor in good health. Some clones in this sample may be carry-over from other donors' samples.

The chain carries TRBV7-8 and TRBJ2-5; as DNA is missing, the TRBD2 call by TCRdb cannot be tested. The CDR3 sequence is 16 residues long. Germline V gene sequence: CDR1 SGHVS, CDR2 FQNEAQ. The CDR3 reads CASSLGTSEKLETQYF.

The chain links TRBV6-6 to TRBJ1-4. CDR3 length: 14 amino acids. Per germline, CDR1 MNHNY and CDR2 SVGAGI (reference sequence). The CDR3 here is CASTLGATNEKLFF.

The chain couples TRBV9 to TRBJ2-7; TCRdb reports TRBD1, a call that lacks DNA to check it against. The CDR3 runs to 13 residues. Germline V CDR1 and CDR2: SGDLS, YYNGEE. The CDR3 sequence is CASSPPRRYEQYF.

This chain uses TRBV6-2 or TRBV6-3 with TRBJ1-2; TCRdb reports TRBD1, a call that lacks DNA to check it against. The CDR3 extends over 15 amino acids. Germline V gene sequence: CDR1 MNHEY, CDR2 SVGEGT. CDR3 in amino acids: CASRGGAQETYGYTF.

This CDR3 is CSVGTSGALSPAYEQYF. The chain employs TRBV29-1 and TRBJ2-7; TCRdb lists TRBD2, though no DNA is available to test this call. CDR3 length: 17 residues. Germline CDR1 SQVTM, CDR2 ANQGSEA.